A selection of T cell receptor beta chains follows, all from one sample in a study of OX40 agonist ivuxolimab in advanced cancers. The repertoire was sequenced with immunoSEQ multiplex PCR; TCRdb's copy has only in-frame clones and lacks some. The profile shows 70,000 to 80,000 clones, over 80% of them singletons. The sample was CD4+ or CD8+ T cells sorted from blood, taken in a trial of the OX40 agonist ivuxolimab. All receptors come from an adult with an advanced solid tumor such as melanoma, head and neck, liver or kidney cancer. CDR3s include the opening cysteine and the closing phenylalanine or tryptophan. Fields, in order: V gene, D gene, J gene, clone size, CDR3 DNA, CDR3 protein. The D gene is left open where the match is weak. Size tells how often a clone was seen (once, few, many) or the class of an expanded clone, and some rows leave it out.

TRBV4-1,-,TRBJ2-2,-,TGCGCCAGCAGCCAAGATAGGGGCTGGGGGGAGCTGTTTTTT,CASSQDRGWGELFF
TRBV7-9,-,TRBJ2-1,-,TGTGCCAGCAGCTTGGTGTCCTACAATGAGCAGTTCTTC,CASSLVSYNEQFF
TRBV11-3,-,TRBJ1-6,-,TGTGCCAGCAGCTTTAATTCACCCCTCCACTTT,CASSFNSPLHF
TRBV6-6,-,TRBJ2-1,-,TGTGCCAGCAGTTACCTTCCCTACAATGAGCAGTTCTTC,CASSYLPYNEQFF
TRBV27,TRBD1,TRBJ1-4,once,TGTGCCAGCAGGGTCTCACAGGGGACGGGGGCAGAAAAACTGTTTTTT,CASRVSQGTGAEKLFF
TRBV6-6,-,TRBJ2-7,-,TGTGCCAGCAGACAAACGGAATACGAGCAGTACTTC,CASRQTEYEQYF
TRBV28,-,TRBJ1-5,-,TGTGCCAGCAGTTTCGGTTGGGGGTCTAGTCAGCCCCAGCATTTT,CASSFGWGSSQPQHF
TRBV13,TRBD1,TRBJ2-5,-,TGTGCCAGCAGCTTAAAGGGACAGGGGGAAATTGCCCAGTACTTC,CASSLKGQGEIAQYF
TRBV30,-,TRBJ1-1,-,TGTGCCTGGAGTGTAGTGAACACTGAAGCTTTCTTT,CAWSVVNTEAFF
TRBV13,-,TRBJ2-7,-,TGTGCCAGCAGCTTAGGTCGGGAAGTCTACGAGCAGTACTTC,CASSLGREVYEQYF
TRBV29-1,TRBD1,TRBJ2-1,-,TGCAGCGTCTCCGGGACAGGGGACTTCTACAATGAGCAGTTCTTC,CSVSGTGDFYNEQFF
TRBV7-8,-,TRBJ1-2,-,TGTGCCAGCAGCTTAGGTGGAAGGAGTGCTGGCTACACCTTC,CASSLGGRSAGYTF
TRBV10-2,-,TRBJ1-1,once,TGCGCCAGCAGTGGGGAGGTGAACACTGAAGCTTTCTTT,CASSGEVNTEAFF
TRBV4-2,TRBD2,TRBJ2-7,-,TGTGCCAGCAGCCAAGATCTAGCGGGAGTACTCTACGAGCAGTACTTC,CASSQDLAGVLYEQYF
TRBV9,-,TRBJ2-5,-,TGTGCCAGCAGCGTAGCGGCTACCCAAGAGACCCAGTACTTC,CASSVAATQETQYF
TRBV19,-,TRBJ1-2,-,TGTGCCAGTAGTATGCCAGGGCTCTATGGCTACACCTTC,CASSMPGLYGYTF
TRBV2,-,TRBJ1-1,-,TGTGCCAGCAGTGAAGATAGCTGGGGGACTGAAGCTTTCTTT,CASSEDSWGTEAFF
TRBV28,-,TRBJ1-1,-,TGTGCCAGCAGTTTAGCATGGGGTAACACTGAAGCTTTCTTT,CASSLAWGNTEAFF
TRBV27,-,TRBJ2-1,medium-sized,TGTGCCAGCAGTTGGGACGGCTACAATGAGCAGTTCTTC,CASSWDGYNEQFF
TRBV7-8,-,TRBJ2-5,-,TGTGCCAGCAGTTCGCCCTTAACGGGGACTTTAGCAGAGACCCAGTACTTC,CASSSPLTGTLAETQYF
TRBV5-4,-,TRBJ2-3,-,TGTGCCAGCAGCTTGGTCCCCACAGATACGCAGTATTTT,CASSLVPTDTQYF
TRBV27,-,TRBJ2-7,-,TGTGCCAGCAGTGGACTGGGCTACGAGCAGTACTTC,CASSGLGYEQYF
TRBV5-1,TRBD1,TRBJ2-1,-,TGCGCCAGCAGCCTGATGTCGCCCGGGACAGGGCTAAACAATGAGCAGTTCTTC,CASSLMSPGTGLNNEQFF
TRBV19,-,TRBJ1-1,-,TGTGCCAGCAGGATAGGGGGGAACACTGAAGCTTTCTTT,CASRIGGNTEAFF
TRBV4-2,-,TRBJ1-2,-,TGTGCCAGCAGCCACCTCACCGCGGGGGATGGCTACACCTTC,CASSHLTAGDGYTF
TRBV9,-,TRBJ2-7,-,TGTGCCAGCAGCGTAGAGGGGGTCGGGGAGCAGTACTTC,CASSVEGVGEQYF
TRBV9,-,TRBJ2-5,-,TGTGCCAGCAGCTTTAGCGGAGGCGTTCAAGAGACCCAGTACTTC,CASSFSGGVQETQYF
TRBV19,-,TRBJ1-3,-,TGTGCCAGTAGTATAGGGGCGATCTCTGGAAACACCATATATTTT,CASSIGAISGNTIYF
TRBV4-3,-,TRBJ2-7,-,TGCGCCAGCAGCCAAGGTGTGGCTGGTTCGTGGGAGCAGTACTTC,CASSQGVAGSWEQYF
TRBV7-3,-,TRBJ2-1,-,TGTGCCAGCAGCTTAAACGGGAGAGGCAATGAGCAGTTCTTC,CASSLNGRGNEQFF
TRBV6-4,TRBD2,TRBJ2-3,-,TGTGCCAGCAGTGAGATAGCGGGAAGCACAGATACGCAGTATTTT,CASSEIAGSTDTQYF
TRBV6-5,TRBD2,TRBJ2-7,-,TGTGCCAGCAGTTACTCGATCAGCGGGGGCTCCTACGAGCAGTACTTC,CASSYSISGGSYEQYF
TRBV9,TRBD2,TRBJ2-1,-,TGTGCCAGCAGCGGTGCGGGACTAGCGCCACGGTACTCCTACAATGAGCAGTTCTTC,CASSGAGLAPRYSYNEQFF
TRBV19,-,TRBJ1-2,-,TGTGCCAGTAGTATAGGATCCCACTATGGCTACACCTTC,CASSIGSHYGYTF
TRBV21-1,-,TRBJ2-3,-,-,CASSKGWASGNTDTQYF
TRBV19,-,TRBJ1-3,once,TGTGCCAGTAGTATAGCCTATAGCTCTGGAAACACCATATATTTT,CASSIAYSSGNTIYF
TRBV4-1,-,TRBJ1-5,-,TGCGCCAGCAGCCCCGGACAGAGCAATCAGCCCCAGCATTTT,CASSPGQSNQPQHF
TRBV11-2,TRBD1,TRBJ2-7,-,TGTGCCAGCAGCCCGACAGGGTGGCCCTACGAGCAGTACTTC,CASSPTGWPYEQYF
TRBV30,-,TRBJ1-1,-,TGTGCCTGGAGTGTCCTCACGGCAGCTTTCTTT,CAWSVLTAAFF
TRBV19,-,TRBJ2-1,-,TGTGCCAGTAGTACCCTCGGCAATGAGCAGTTCTTC,CASSTLGNEQFF
TRBV5-4,TRBD1,TRBJ2-7,-,TGTGCCAGCAGCTTGGGACAGGGGGCCGCCGAGCAGTACTTC,CASSLGQGAAEQYF
TRBV7-6,TRBD2,TRBJ2-5,-,TGTGCCAGCAGCCCTAGCGGGGGGACCCACCAAGAGACCCAGTACTTC,CASSPSGGTHQETQYF
TRBV27,TRBD1,TRBJ1-1,-,TGTGCCAGCAGTAGGGACAGAGCCTATACTGAAGCTTTCTTT,CASSRDRAYTEAFF
TRBV9,-,TRBJ2-2,-,TGTGCCAGCAGCGTAGGAGACAGGAACACCGGGGAGCTGTTTTTT,CASSVGDRNTGELFF
TRBV7-2,-,TRBJ2-7,-,TGTGCCAGCAGCTTAGGCGTGGTCCCTGCCTACGAGCAGTACTTC,CASSLGVVPAYEQYF
TRBV7-9,-,TRBJ1-1,-,TGTGCCGGCGTGGAGAGGGGCGACACTGAAGCTTTCTTT,CAGVERGDTEAFF
TRBV28,-,TRBJ2-1,-,TGTGCCAGCAGCGTAAGGGACCTATACAATGAGCAGTTCTTC,CASSVRDLYNEQFF
TRBV14,-,TRBJ1-1,-,TGTGCCAGCAGCCAAGAGAGGAGGACTGAAGCTTTCTTT,CASSQERRTEAFF
TRBV30,TRBD1,TRBJ1-2,-,TGTGCCTGGAGTTCCGGGACAGGGGTATATGGCTACACCTTC,CAWSSGTGVYGYTF
TRBV13,TRBD1,TRBJ1-1,-,TGTGCCAGCAGCTTAGGCCTCAGGGGGCGCGGCACTGAAGCTTTCTTT,CASSLGLRGRGTEAFF
TRBV19,-,TRBJ2-7,-,TGTGCCAGTAGTATAGGGGGGTCTTCCACCGAGCAGTACTTC,CASSIGGSSTEQYF
TRBV13,-,TRBJ2-7,-,TGTGCCAGCAGCTTTGAAGGCGAGCAGTACTTC,CASSFEGEQYF